This is a list of T cell receptor beta chains from one sample in a study of blood T cell repertoires in COVID-19. Assay used: immunoSEQ multiplex PCR; TCRdb lists only in-frame clones, some missing. The sample carries 110,000 or so clones, approximately 90% recorded once. Sample: peripheral blood. The receptor source for this set is a woman between 45 and 65 years old with acute or convalescent COVID-19. The CDR3 runs from the conserved cysteine through the conserved F or W. The D gene is left open where the match is weak. Clone size, where shown, is once, few, many, or a class for clones that have expanded.

v_call: TRBV7-8; j_call: TRBJ2-7; cdr3_length: 16; clone_size: -; d_call: TRBD2; cdr3_nt: TGTGCCAGCAGCTTAGACCTAGCGGGAGGGGAGTACGAGCAGTACTTC; cdr3_aa: CASSLDLAGGEYEQYF
v_call: TRBV11-2; j_call: TRBJ2-7; cdr3_length: 15; clone_size: -; d_call: -; cdr3_nt: TGTGCCAGCAGCTTAGCGCGATACAGGGAAGGCGAGCAGTACTTC; cdr3_aa: CASSLARYREGEQYF
v_call: TRBV11-2; j_call: TRBJ1-6; cdr3_length: 16; clone_size: -; d_call: TRBD1; cdr3_nt: TGTGCCAGCAGACGGGGACAGGGGGCAACTAATTCACCCCTCCACTTT; cdr3_aa: CASRRGQGATNSPLHF
v_call: TRBV5-5; j_call: TRBJ1-1; cdr3_length: 14; clone_size: -; d_call: TRBD1; cdr3_nt: TGTGCCAGCAGCTGGAGGGGGCGCGACACTGAAGCTTTCTTT; cdr3_aa: CASSWRGRDTEAFF
v_call: TRBV30; j_call: TRBJ2-7; cdr3_length: 13; clone_size: -; d_call: TRBD2; cdr3_nt: TGTGCCTGGGACCGGGGGGGGGTCTACGAGCAGTACTTC; cdr3_aa: CAWDRGGVYEQYF
v_call: TRBV30; j_call: TRBJ2-7; cdr3_length: 14; clone_size: -; d_call: -; cdr3_nt: TGTGCCTGGAGCCCAGGAATGGGGGGATACGAGCAGTACTTC; cdr3_aa: CAWSPGMGGYEQYF
v_call: TRBV9; j_call: TRBJ1-2; cdr3_length: 17; clone_size: -; d_call: TRBD1; cdr3_nt: TGTGCCAGCAGCGCCCCGGGACAGGGGAAGTCTAACTATGGCTACACCTTC; cdr3_aa: CASSAPGQGKSNYGYTF
v_call: TRBV19; j_call: TRBJ2-2; cdr3_length: 15; clone_size: -; d_call: -; cdr3_nt: TGTGCCAGTAGTATACGGGGGACGAACACCGGGGAGCTGTTTTTT; cdr3_aa: CASSIRGTNTGELFF
v_call: TRBV19; j_call: TRBJ1-2; cdr3_length: 14; clone_size: -; d_call: -; cdr3_nt: TGTGCCAGTAGTATGAAGGCCACAGTCGGCGGCTACACCTTC; cdr3_aa: CASSMKATVGGYTF
v_call: TRBV5-1; j_call: TRBJ1-2; cdr3_length: 14; clone_size: once; d_call: TRBD1; cdr3_nt: TGCGCCAGCAGCTTGGAGGCAGGGGGCGAGGGCTACACCTTC; cdr3_aa: CASSLEAGGEGYTF
v_call: TRBV24-1; j_call: TRBJ2-3; cdr3_length: 15; clone_size: -; d_call: TRBD2; cdr3_nt: TGTGCCACCAGTGCGGCGGGGGAAAGCACAGATACGCAGTATTTT; cdr3_aa: CATSAAGESTDTQYF
v_call: TRBV25-1; j_call: TRBJ1-1; cdr3_length: 14; clone_size: -; d_call: -; cdr3_nt: TGTGCCAGCACCGAGACAGGTCGAGTCACTGAAGCTTTCTTT; cdr3_aa: CASTETGRVTEAFF
v_call: TRBV19; j_call: TRBJ2-6; cdr3_length: 18; clone_size: once; d_call: TRBD1; cdr3_nt: TGTGCCAGTAGTATAGAGTCAGGGGGAGAGGGTGGGGCCAACGTCCTGACTTTC; cdr3_aa: CASSIESGGEGGANVLTF
v_call: TRBV18; j_call: TRBJ1-4; cdr3_length: 13; clone_size: -; d_call: -; cdr3_nt: TGTGCCAGCTCCCCCGGCAGGGATGAAAAACTGTTTTTT; cdr3_aa: CASSPGRDEKLFF
v_call: TRBV6-5; j_call: TRBJ1-5; cdr3_length: 14; clone_size: -; d_call: TRBD1; cdr3_nt: TGTGCCAGCAACCCGACAGGGAGCAATCAGCCCCAGCATTTT; cdr3_aa: CASNPTGSNQPQHF